Following are 17 T cell receptor beta chains from one sample sequenced in a study of OX40 agonist ivuxolimab in advanced cancers. Using immunoSEQ multiplex PCR, the repertoire was profiled, and TCRdb retains in-frame clones only, with some absent. The sample lists about 55,000 clones, 75% to 90% seen once, with roughly an eighth in the top ten. The sample consisted of CD4+ or CD8+ T cells sorted from blood, taken in a trial of the OX40 agonist ivuxolimab. These TCRs come from an adult with an advanced solid tumor such as melanoma, head and neck, liver or kidney cancer.

The chain is built from TRBV9 and TRBJ2-2, with unresolved D. CDR3 length: 13 residues. V gave up 7 bases and J gave up 1 base, with 8 bases separating them. CDR1 and CDR2 from the germline V gene are SGDLS and YYNGEE. The CDR3 sequence is CASEEMNTGELFF. CDR3 DNA: TGTGCCAGCGAAGAGATGAACACCGGGGAGCTGTTTTTT.

The chain links TRBV7-9 to TRBJ2-3; 7 bases align to TRBD2. This CDR3 is built from 17 residues. Germline V CDR1 and CDR2: SEHNR, FQNEAQ (reference sequence). The ends lost 7 bases at V and 0 bases at J; junction bases unmatched: 13. CDR3 amino acids: CASNFSGAGLSTDTQYF. DNA of the CDR3: TGTGCCAGCAACTTTTCCGGAGCGGGACTCAGCACAGATACGCAGTATTTT.

Written as DNA, the CDR3 is TGTGCCAGCAGCCCGGACAGGGGCCGGGGAGGCACAGATACGCAGTATTTT. It is translated as CASSPDRGRGGTDTQYF. The chain couples TRBV5-5 to TRBJ2-3; 9 bases map to TRBD1. The J segment lost 1 base and the V segment lost 4 bases, leaving 10 bases of the junction unmatched. Per the germline V gene, CDR1 is SGHKS and CDR2 is YYEKEE (reference sequence). This CDR3 comprises 17 residues.

This clone was counted a single time. The genes are TRBV25-1 and TRBJ2-7, with D possibly being TRBD1 or TRBD2 (5 bases each). The CDR3 has 14 amino acids. The V and J ends lost 1 base and 2 bases respectively, with 9 bases between them. In germline, CDR1 is MGHDK, CDR2 SYGVNS. CDR3 sequence: CASSEWPGPYEQYF. CDR3 in DNA: TGTGCCAGCAGTGAATGGCCGGGACCCTACGAGCAGTACTTC.

The chain employs TRBV9 and TRBJ2-1; D gene ambiguous. CDR1 is SGDLS, CDR2 YYNGEE, per germline. The CDR3 sequence is 14 residues long. Trimming removed 0 bases from V and 7 bases from J, with 11 bases in between. The chain's CDR3 is CASSVDPSRNEQFF. The CDR3 nucleotides are TGTGCCAGCAGCGTAGATCCTAGTCGGAATGAGCAGTTCTTC.

CDR3 residues: CASSLEGRVSTEAFF. CDR3 DNA: TGTGCCAGCAGCTTAGAGGGAAGGGTGAGCACTGAAGCTTTCTTT. The V call is TRBV7-3, the J call TRBJ1-1; D uncertain. Trimming took off 2 bases at V and 4 bases at J, with 14 bases between the two ends. Germline CDR1 SGHTA, CDR2 FQGTGA. The CDR3 totals 15 residues.

The CDR3 reads CASSTTGFNTGELFF. In DNA form, the CDR3 reads TGTGCCAGCAGTACGACAGGGTTTAACACCGGGGAGCTGTTTTTT. The genes are TRBV6-5 and TRBJ2-2; 7 nucleotides line up with TRBD1. The CDR3 spans 15 residues. Germline values: CDR1 MNHEY, CDR2 SVGAGI. V shed 5 bases, J shed 2 bases, and the junction held 5 bases outside the gene matches.

The chain uses TRBV5-4 and TRBJ1-1; 8 bases agree with TRBD1. The CDR3 runs to 16 residues. The germline V gene has CDR1 SGHNT and CDR2 YYREEE (reference sequence). Trimming removed 1 base from V and 5 bases from J; junction bases left unmatched: 10. This CDR3 reads CASSLPGTGRWTEAFF. In DNA form, the CDR3 reads TGTGCCAGCAGCTTGCCCGGGACAGGCCGATGGACTGAAGCTTTCTTT.

The table lists this clone with a few counts. Other DNA variants within this sample encode the same CDR3. The gene calls are TRBV4-3 and TRBJ2-3; D perhaps matches TRBD1 (7 bases). The CDR3 runs to 16 residues. Germline V gene lookup returns CDR1 LGHNA and CDR2 YSLEER. Trimming removed 0 bases from V and 2 bases from J, with 12 bases in between. The chain's CDR3 is CASSQESGGPTDTQYF. CDR3 in DNA: TGCGCCAGCAGCCAAGAATCAGGGGGGCCCACAGATACGCAGTATTTT.

CDR3 residues: CASSPDQAYEQYF. CDR3 nucleotides: TGCGCCAGCAGTCCCGACCAAGCCTACGAGCAGTACTTC. The rearrangement uses TRBV5-1 and TRBJ2-7, with D unclear. Looked up from germline, CDR1 is SGHRS and CDR2 is YFSETQ. This CDR3 spans 13 amino acids. V was trimmed by 5 bases and J by 2 bases, leaving 11 bases between them.

The V call is TRBV20-1, the J call TRBJ2-7, with D maybe TRBD2 (6 bases). From germline, CDR1 is DFQATT and CDR2 SNEGSKA (reference sequence). The CDR3 consists of 11 residues. CDR3 in DNA: TGCAGCGGGGGAGATACCTACGAGCAGTACTTC. It encodes CSGGDTYEQYF.

Concerning this clone itself: One end of the junction is discordant with germline, which a read error may explain. The V call is TRBV15, the J call TRBJ2-1, with D unclear. The CDR3 contains 18 residues. Germline V gene sequence: CDR1 LNHNV, CDR2 YYDKDF (reference sequence). The CDR3 region has the DNA TGTGCCACCAGCGGAGAGCCCCCCAGTATCAGCTCCTACAATGAGCAGTTCTTC. This encodes CATSGEPPSISSYNEQFF.

The rearrangement links TRBV4-1 to TRBJ2-1, with D possibly being TRBD1 (5 bases). The CDR3 runs to 14 residues. The V gene's germline CDR1 is MGHRA and CDR2 YSYEKL. The V end lost 3 bases, the J end lost 6 bases, and 12 bases lay between the germline ends. The CDR3 reads CASSHYYGANEQFF. Here the CDR3 DNA reads TGCGCCAGCAGCCATTACTATGGGGCCAATGAGCAGTTCTTC.

This clone was seen once. The chain joins TRBV7-9 to TRBJ1-2; D remains ambiguous. Trimming took 3 bases from V and 2 from J, leaving 22 bases between them. The CDR3 has 18 residues. Germline CDR1 and CDR2: SEHNR and FQNEAQ (reference sequence). The CDR3 loop reads CASSLNEGFPKLNYGYTF. Written as DNA, the CDR3 is TGTGCCAGCAGCTTGAACGAAGGATTCCCGAAACTGAACTATGGCTACACCTTC.

The chain links TRBV18 to TRBJ1-2, with a possible D match to TRBD1 (6 bases). Germline V gene data show CDR1 as KGHSH and CDR2 as LQKENI. The CDR3 totals 17 residues. V was trimmed by 0 bases and J by 6 bases, leaving 20 bases between them. In DNA form, the CDR3 reads TGTGCCAGCTCACCACCCACACCTGGGGGGGGCCGAGATGGCTACACCTTC. Its translation: CASSPPTPGGGRDGYTF. Based on the CDR3 plus reference TRBV18 and TRBJ1-2, the full variable domain is NAGVMQNPRHLVRRRGQEARLRCSPMKGHSHVYWYRQLPEEGLKFMVYLQKENIIDESGMPKERFSAEFPKEGPSILRIQQVVRGDSAAYFCASSPPTPGGGRDGYTFGSGTRLTVV.

The chain recombines TRBV4-3 with TRBJ2-3; D is unclear. The CDR3 is made up of 13 amino acids. The germline V and J ends were trimmed by 2 bases and 1 base, with 4 bases remaining between them. CDR1 is LGHNA and CDR2 is YSLEER in the germline V gene. Here the CDR3 reads CASSQTGTDTQYF. Here the CDR3 DNA reads TGCGCCAGCAGCCAAACGGGCACAGATACGCAGTATTTT.

The V gene is TRBV7-2, the J gene TRBJ2-1; D is possibly TRBD2 (5 bases). Trimming stripped 6 bases from V and 0 bases from J, with 12 bases between. This CDR3 spans 15 amino acids. The V gene's germline CDR1 is SGHTA and CDR2 FQGNSA. The CDR3 nucleotides are TGTGCCAGCAGTGGTATAGGGAGCTCCTACAATGAGCAGTTCTTC. Translation: CASSGIGSSYNEQFF. Filled out from reference TRBV7-2 and TRBJ2-1, the complete variable domain reads GAGVSQSPSNKVTEKGKDVELRCDPISGHTALYWYRQSLGQGLEFLIYFQGNSAPDKSGLPSDRFSAERTGGSVSTLTIQRTQQEDSAVYLCASSGIGSSYNEQFFGPGTRLTVL.